This T cell receptor beta chain was documented in a study of cytomegalovirus exposure and HLA in healthy donors. CDR1 and CDR2 (germline): SNHLY, FYNNEI. There are 15 residues in the CDR3. The PCR was carried out with 60 Vbeta primers and 13 Jbeta primers. Repertoires were generated with immunoSEQ multiplex PCR, while TCRdb's copy carries only in-frame clones and drops some. The sample has approximately 190,000 clones; roughly 84% are singletons. V gene TRBV2 combines with J gene TRBJ2-5, with D maybe TRBD2 (5 bases). The closer fit of TRBJ2-7 to the DNA end suggests the J call may be wrong. Sequenced sample: PBMCs. The sequence was collected from a woman between 45 and 60 years old in good health and CMV-seropositive. CDR3: CASSEGASPLYEQYF. For the CDR3, the DNA is TGTGCCAGCAGTGAAGGGGCTAGCCCCCTCTACGAGCAGTACTTC.